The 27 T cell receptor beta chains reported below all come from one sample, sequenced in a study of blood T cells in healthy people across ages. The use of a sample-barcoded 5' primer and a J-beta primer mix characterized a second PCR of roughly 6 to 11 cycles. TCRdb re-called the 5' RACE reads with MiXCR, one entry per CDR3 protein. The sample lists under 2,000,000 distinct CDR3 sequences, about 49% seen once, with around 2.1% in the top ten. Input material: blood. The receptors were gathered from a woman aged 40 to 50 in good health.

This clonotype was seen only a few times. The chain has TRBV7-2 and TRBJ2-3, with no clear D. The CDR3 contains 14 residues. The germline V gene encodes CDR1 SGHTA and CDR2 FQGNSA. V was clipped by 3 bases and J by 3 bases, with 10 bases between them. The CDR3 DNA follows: TGTGCCAGCAGCTTTCATCCTAGTACAGATACGCAGTATTTT. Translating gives CASSFHPSTDTQYF. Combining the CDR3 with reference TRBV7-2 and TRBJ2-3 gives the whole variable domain GAGVSQSPSNKVTEKGKDVELRCDPISGHTALYWYRQSLGQGLEFLIYFQGNSAPDKSGLPSDRFSAERTGGSVSTLTIQRTQQEDSAVYLCASSFHPSTDTQYFGPGTRLTVL.

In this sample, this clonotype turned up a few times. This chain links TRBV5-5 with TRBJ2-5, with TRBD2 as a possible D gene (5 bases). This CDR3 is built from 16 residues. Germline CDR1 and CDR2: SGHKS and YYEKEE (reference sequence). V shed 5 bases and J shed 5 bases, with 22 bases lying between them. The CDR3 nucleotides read TGTGCCAGCAGAAACGTGCCGACCCTCGGCGGGGAGACCCAGTACTTC. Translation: CASRNVPTLGGETQYF.

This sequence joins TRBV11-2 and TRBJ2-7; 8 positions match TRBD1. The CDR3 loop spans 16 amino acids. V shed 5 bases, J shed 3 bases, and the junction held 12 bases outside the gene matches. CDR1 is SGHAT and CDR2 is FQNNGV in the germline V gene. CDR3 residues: CASSRYHVGQGYEQYF. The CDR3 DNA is TGTGCCAGCAGCAGATACCACGTCGGACAGGGCTACGAGCAGTACTTC.

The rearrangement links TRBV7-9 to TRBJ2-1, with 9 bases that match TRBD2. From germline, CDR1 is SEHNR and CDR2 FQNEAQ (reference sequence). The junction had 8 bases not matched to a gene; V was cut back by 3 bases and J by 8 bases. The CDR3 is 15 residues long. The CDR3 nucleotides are TGTGCCAGCAGCTTGATCAGCGGGGGGTTGGATGAGCAGTTCTTC. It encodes CASSLISGGLDEQFF.

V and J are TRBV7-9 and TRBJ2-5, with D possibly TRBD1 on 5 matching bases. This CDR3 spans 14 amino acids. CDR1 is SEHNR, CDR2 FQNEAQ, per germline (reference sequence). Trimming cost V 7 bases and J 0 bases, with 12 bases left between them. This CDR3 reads CASTIGAYQETQYF. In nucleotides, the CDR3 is TGTGCCAGCACCATTGGGGCGTACCAAGAGACCCAGTACTTC.

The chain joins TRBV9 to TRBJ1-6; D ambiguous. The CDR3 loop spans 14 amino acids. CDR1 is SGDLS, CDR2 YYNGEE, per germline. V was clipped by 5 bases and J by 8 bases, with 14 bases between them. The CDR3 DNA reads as TGTGCCAGCAGTTTATTGCCATGGGATTCACCCCTCCACTTT. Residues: CASSLLPWDSPLHF.

The CDR3 nucleotides read TGTGCCAGCTCACCGGACGCCAGGTCCACTGAAGCTTTCTTT. Its protein is CASSPDARSTEAFF. V and J are TRBV18 and TRBJ1-1; no definite D call. Trimming removed 3 bases from V and 4 bases from J, with 12 bases in between. Germline V CDR1 and CDR2: KGHSH, LQKENI. The CDR3 is 14 amino acids.

The CDR3 loop reads CASSPPRGGNTDTQYF. DNA of the CDR3: TGTGCCAGCTCACCCCCTCGCGGGGGCAACACAGATACGCAGTATTTT. This sequence joins TRBV18 and TRBJ2-3; D is possibly TRBD2 (7 bases). Trimming took 3 bases from V and 2 from J, leaving 15 bases between them. Germline values: CDR1 KGHSH, CDR2 LQKENI. The CDR3 extends over 16 amino acids.

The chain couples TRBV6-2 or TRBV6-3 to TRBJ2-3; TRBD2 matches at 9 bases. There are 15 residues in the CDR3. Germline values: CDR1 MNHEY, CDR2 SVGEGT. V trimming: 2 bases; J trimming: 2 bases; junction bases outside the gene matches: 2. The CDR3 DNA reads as TGTGCCAGCAGTTACAAGCGGGGGGCCACAGATACGCAGTATTTT. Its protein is CASSYKRGATDTQYF.

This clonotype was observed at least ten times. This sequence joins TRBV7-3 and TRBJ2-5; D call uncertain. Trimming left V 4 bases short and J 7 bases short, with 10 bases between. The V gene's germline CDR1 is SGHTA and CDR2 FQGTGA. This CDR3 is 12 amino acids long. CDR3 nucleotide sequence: TGTGCCAGCAGCTCCGGAAGTGGGACCCAGTACTTC. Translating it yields CASSSGSGTQYF.

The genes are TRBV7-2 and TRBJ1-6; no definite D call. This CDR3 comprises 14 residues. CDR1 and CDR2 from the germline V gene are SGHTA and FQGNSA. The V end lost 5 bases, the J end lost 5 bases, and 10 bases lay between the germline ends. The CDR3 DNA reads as TGTGCCAGCAGCGGGGTGCCGGATAATTCACCCCTCCACTTT. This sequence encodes CASSGVPDNSPLHF.

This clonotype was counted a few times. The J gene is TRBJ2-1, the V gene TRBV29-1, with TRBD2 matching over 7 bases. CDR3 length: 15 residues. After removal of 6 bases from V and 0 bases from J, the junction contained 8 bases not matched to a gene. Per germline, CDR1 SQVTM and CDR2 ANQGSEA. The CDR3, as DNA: TGCAGCGTGGAAAGTGGGGGGGGCTCCTACAATGAGCAGTTCTTC. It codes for CSVESGGGSYNEQFF.

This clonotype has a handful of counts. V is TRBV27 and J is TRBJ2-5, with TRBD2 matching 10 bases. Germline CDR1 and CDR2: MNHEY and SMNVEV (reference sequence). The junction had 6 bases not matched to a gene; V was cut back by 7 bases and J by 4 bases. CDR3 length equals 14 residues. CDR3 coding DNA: TGTGCCAGCACAGCGGGAGGGATATTAGAGACCCAGTACTTC. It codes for CASTAGGILETQYF.

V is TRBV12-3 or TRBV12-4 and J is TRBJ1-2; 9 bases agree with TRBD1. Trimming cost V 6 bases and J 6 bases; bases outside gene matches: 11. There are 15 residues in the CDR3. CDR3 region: CASSLGGTGFHGYTF. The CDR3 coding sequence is TGTGCCAGCAGCCTGGGCGGGACAGGGTTCCATGGCTACACCTTC.

The CDR3 nucleotides are TGCGCCAGCAGCCAAGAGAGGACAGGACCGGAAAAACTGTTTTTT. Translation gives CASSQERTGPEKLFF. The rearrangement uses TRBV4-1 and TRBJ1-4, with 7 bases lining up with TRBD1. CDR3 length: 15 amino acids. Germline assignment: CDR1 MGHRA and CDR2 YSYEKL. The V and J ends lost 0 bases and 8 bases, in that order; junction bases with no gene match: 6.

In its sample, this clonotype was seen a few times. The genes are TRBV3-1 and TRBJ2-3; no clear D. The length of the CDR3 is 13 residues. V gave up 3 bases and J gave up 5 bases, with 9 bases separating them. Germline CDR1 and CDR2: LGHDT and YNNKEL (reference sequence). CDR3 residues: CASSHLRLDTQYF. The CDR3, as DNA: TGTGCCAGCAGCCACCTCAGACTAGATACGCAGTATTTT.

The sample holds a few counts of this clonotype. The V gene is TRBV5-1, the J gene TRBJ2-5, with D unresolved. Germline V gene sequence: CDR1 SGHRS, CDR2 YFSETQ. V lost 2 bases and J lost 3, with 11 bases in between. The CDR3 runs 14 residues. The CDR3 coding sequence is TGCGCCAGCAGCTTTCGGTGGACGGAAGAGACCCAGTACTTC. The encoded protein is CASSFRWTEETQYF.

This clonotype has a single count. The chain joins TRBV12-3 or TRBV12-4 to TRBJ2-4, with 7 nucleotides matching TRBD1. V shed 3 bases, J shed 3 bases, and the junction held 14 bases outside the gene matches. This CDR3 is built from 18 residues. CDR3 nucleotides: TGTGCCAGCAGTTTTTTCAACAGGGGCCCCTTGGGCAAAAACATTCAGTACTTC. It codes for CASSFFNRGPLGKNIQYF.

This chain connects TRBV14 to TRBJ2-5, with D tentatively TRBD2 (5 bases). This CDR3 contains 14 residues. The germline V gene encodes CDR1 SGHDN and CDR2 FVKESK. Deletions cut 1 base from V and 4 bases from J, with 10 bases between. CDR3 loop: CASSQGLIVETQYF. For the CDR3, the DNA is TGTGCCAGCAGCCAAGGACTAATAGTAGAGACCCAGTACTTC.

Written as DNA, the CDR3 is TGTGCCAGCAGTTTAATTACAGGGGGCTTTCAGCCCCAGCATTTT. Translated: CASSLITGGFQPQHF. V and J are TRBV28 and TRBJ1-5, with 9 bases aligning to TRBD1. The germline V gene encodes CDR1 MDHEN and CDR2 SYDVKM. The CDR3 runs 15 residues. V was clipped by 2 bases and J by 6 bases; unmatched bases: 5.

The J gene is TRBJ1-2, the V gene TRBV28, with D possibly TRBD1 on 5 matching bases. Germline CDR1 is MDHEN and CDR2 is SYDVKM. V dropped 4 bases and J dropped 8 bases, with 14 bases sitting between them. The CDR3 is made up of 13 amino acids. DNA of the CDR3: TGTGCCAGCAGTTATGGGGCATTCTCCGGCTACACCTTC. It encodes CASSYGAFSGYTF.

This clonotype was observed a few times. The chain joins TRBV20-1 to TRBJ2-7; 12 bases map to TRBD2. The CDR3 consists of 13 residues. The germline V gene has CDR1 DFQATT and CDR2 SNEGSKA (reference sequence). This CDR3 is CSPSGGGSYEQYF. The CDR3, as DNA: TGCAGCCCTAGCGGGGGGGGCTCCTACGAGCAGTACTTC.

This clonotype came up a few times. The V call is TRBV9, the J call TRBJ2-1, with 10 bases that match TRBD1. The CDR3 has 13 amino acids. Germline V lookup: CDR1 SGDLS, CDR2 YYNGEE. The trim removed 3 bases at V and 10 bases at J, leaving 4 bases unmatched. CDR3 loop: CASSATGGREQFF. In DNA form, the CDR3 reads TGTGCCAGCAGCGCGACAGGGGGCCGGGAGCAGTTCTTC.

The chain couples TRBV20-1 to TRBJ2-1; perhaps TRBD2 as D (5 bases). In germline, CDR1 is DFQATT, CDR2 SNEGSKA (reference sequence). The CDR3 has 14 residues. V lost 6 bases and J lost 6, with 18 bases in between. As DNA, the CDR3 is TGCAGTGCAAAGTACGATGGAGGTCCCAATGAGCAGTTCTTC. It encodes CSAKYDGGPNEQFF.

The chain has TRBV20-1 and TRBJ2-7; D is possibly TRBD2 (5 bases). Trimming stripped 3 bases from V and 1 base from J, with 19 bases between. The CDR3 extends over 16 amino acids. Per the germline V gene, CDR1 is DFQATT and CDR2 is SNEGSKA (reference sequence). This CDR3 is CSASQDLGRGSYEQYF. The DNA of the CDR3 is TGCAGTGCTAGCCAGGACTTAGGACGGGGATCCTACGAGCAGTACTTC.

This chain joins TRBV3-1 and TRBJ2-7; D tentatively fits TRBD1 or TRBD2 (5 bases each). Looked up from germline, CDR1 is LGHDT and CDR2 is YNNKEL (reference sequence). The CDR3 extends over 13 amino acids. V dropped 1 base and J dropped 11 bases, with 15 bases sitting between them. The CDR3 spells CASSQGSGTGEYF. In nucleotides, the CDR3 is TGTGCCAGCAGCCAAGGGTCAGGGACCGGGGAGTACTTC.

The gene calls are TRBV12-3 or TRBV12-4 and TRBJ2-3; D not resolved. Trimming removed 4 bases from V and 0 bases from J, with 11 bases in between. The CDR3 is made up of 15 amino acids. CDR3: CASSSLRPSTDTQYF. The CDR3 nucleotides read TGTGCCAGCAGTTCTCTACGTCCTAGCACAGATACGCAGTATTTT.